The 12 T cell receptor beta chains given below trace back to one sample, sequenced in a study of human T cells and chemical hapten exposure. Specified treatment: therapeutic diphenylcyclopropenone sensitization with weekly scalp DPC. The library tagged each cDNA molecule with unique molecular identifiers. One entry per CDR3 protein results from TCRdb running MiXCR on the reads. The repertoire includes approximately 4,100 distinct CDR3 sequences, just under 50% of them detected once, and roughly 3.2% sits in the top ten. The input for sequencing was whole blood, taken before DPC sensitization or 2, 6, or about 24 weeks after (not recorded which). The receptors here all came from an adult with alopecia areata. Some clones in this sample may be carry-over from other donors' samples. This table probably holds off-target reads from a library built for another chain.

A few counts support this clonotype. The rearrangement uses TRBV5-4 and TRBJ2-7, with 7 bases identical to TRBD2. Looked up from germline, CDR1 is SGHNT and CDR2 is YYREEE (reference sequence). The CDR3 sequence is 15 residues long. Trimming removed 0 bases from V and 2 bases from J; junction bases left unmatched: 5. This CDR3 is CASSLAGLGAYEQYF. CDR3 bases: TGTGCCAGCAGCTTGGCCGGACTAGGGGCCTACGAGCAGTACTTC.

This chain connects TRBV7-2 to TRBJ1-2, with 7 bases identical to TRBD1. CDR3 length equals 13 residues. Losses at the gene ends were 3 bases for V and 5 bases for J; bases not matched to a gene: 3. Looked up from germline, CDR1 is SGHTA and CDR2 is FQGNSA. In DNA form, the CDR3 reads TGTGCCAGCAGCTTGGGCAGGGGGTATGGCTACACCTTC. This gives the protein CASSLGRGYGYTF. The full variable domain, rest sourced from reference TRBV7-2 and TRBJ1-2, is GAGVSQSPSNKVTEKGKDVELRCDPISGHTALYWYRQSLGQGLEFLIYFQGNSAPDKSGLPSDRFSAERTGGSVSTLTIQRTQQEDSAVYLCASSLGRGYGYTFGSGTRLTVV.

This clonotype was counted only a few times. This rearrangement joins TRBV9 to TRBJ2-3, with 8 bases fitting TRBD2. This CDR3 spans 17 amino acids. V shed 2 bases and J 3 bases; nucleotides not matched to a gene: 11. Per germline, CDR1 SGDLS and CDR2 YYNGEE. CDR3 sequence reads: CASSVTSGGSSTDTQYF. The CDR3 DNA sequence: TGTGCCAGCAGCGTTACTAGCGGTGGCTCGAGTACAGATACGCAGTATTTT.

The CDR3 DNA sequence: TGCAGCGTCCTAGCGGGAGAGAAATACGAGCAGTACTTC. Its protein product is CSVLAGEKYEQYF. The chain employs TRBV29-1 and TRBJ2-7; 10 bases are shared with TRBD2. Germline trimming cut 6 bases from V and 4 bases from J; bases unmatched to any gene: 6. The CDR3 sequence is 13 residues long. The V gene's germline CDR1 is SQVTM and CDR2 ANQGSEA.

J is TRBJ2-1 and V is TRBV20-1, with TRBD1 matching over 10 bases. The germline V gene encodes CDR1 DFQATT and CDR2 SNEGSKA (reference sequence). CDR3 size: 14 residues. V trimming: 0 bases; J trimming: 9 bases; junction bases outside the gene matches: 5. In DNA form, the CDR3 reads TGCAGTGCTAGAGAGCCGGGACAGGGGACTGAGCAGTTCTTC. The encoded protein is CSAREPGQGTEQFF.

V and J are TRBV6-1 and TRBJ2-7, with 8 bases aligning to TRBD1. The J segment lost 5 bases and the V segment lost 4 bases, leaving 13 bases of the junction unmatched. CDR1 and CDR2 from the germline V gene are MNHNS and SASEGT. CDR3 length: 16 amino acids. The CDR3: CASSVSRGTGLNEQYF. As DNA, the CDR3 is TGTGCCAGCAGTGTAAGCCGAGGGACAGGTCTGAACGAGCAGTACTTC.

The chain joins TRBV6-6 to TRBJ2-3; 13 nucleotides match TRBD2. CDR1 and CDR2 (germline): MNHNY, SVGAGI (reference sequence). This CDR3 has 16 amino acids. V lost 6 bases, J lost 5 bases, and 8 bases stayed unmatched. Here the CDR3 reads CASSRTSGGAIDTQYF. DNA for the CDR3: TGTGCCAGCAGCCGAACTAGCGGGGGGGCCATAGATACGCAGTATTTT.

The chain carries TRBV29-1 and TRBJ2-7, with 9 bases aligning to TRBD2. This CDR3 spans 11 amino acids. Germline CDR1 SQVTM, CDR2 ANQGSEA. Germline trimming cut 6 bases from V and 6 bases from J; bases unmatched to any gene: 3. The CDR3, as DNA: TGCAGCGTGGGACTAGCCGCCGAGCAGTACTTC. Translating it yields CSVGLAAEQYF.

This clonotype was recorded a few times. The chain is built from TRBV20-1 and TRBJ2-7, with 11 bases lining up with TRBD2. The germline V gene encodes CDR1 DFQATT and CDR2 SNEGSKA (reference sequence). Germline trimming cut 3 bases from V and 3 bases from J; bases unmatched to any gene: 4. CDR3 length: 14 amino acids. DNA for the CDR3: TGCAGTGCTAGGGGACTAGCGGCAGGCTACGAGCAGTACTTC. It specifies CSARGLAAGYEQYF.

The chain joins TRBV6-2 or TRBV6-3 to TRBJ2-2; D uncertain. V was shortened by 0 bases and J by 0 bases, with 8 bases between the two germline ends. From germline, CDR1 is MNHEY and CDR2 SVGEGT. This CDR3 comprises 16 residues. CDR3 coding DNA: TGTGCCAGCAGTTACTCGAAGAGAGCGAACACCGGGGAGCTGTTTTTT. It translates to CASSYSKRANTGELFF.

This clonotype was observed once. The V call is TRBV18, the J call TRBJ1-1, with a possible D match to TRBD1 (5 bases). The CDR3 covers 15 residues. The germline V gene has CDR1 KGHSH and CDR2 LQKENI. V was pared by 3 bases and J by 5 bases, with 16 bases between. The CDR3 protein is CASSPPSAGRTEAFF. Here the CDR3 DNA reads TGTGCCAGCTCACCCCCATCCGCAGGGCGGACTGAAGCTTTCTTT.

CDR3 coding DNA: TGTGCCAGCAGGATGGAGGGTATAGGCAACGAGCAGTACTTC. Its translation is CASRMEGIGNEQYF. V usage is TRBV4-2 and J usage is TRBJ2-7, with D possibly matching TRBD2 (6 bases). Germline V CDR1 and CDR2: LGHNA, YNFKEQ. CDR3 length: 14 residues. V lost 6 bases and J 5 bases, leaving 17 bases between the germline ends.